The present TCR beta chain was sequenced within a study of T cells in Graves' hyperthyroidism and ophthalmopathy. Points from the study as a whole: Prediction of ophthalmopathy progression came a median roughly 6.7 months pre-onset.

This CDR3 comprises 16 residues. Germline values: CDR1 KGHDR, CDR2 SFDVKD. The CDR3 regions of TCR beta were amplified from RNA transcripts. RT-PCR in the first round (using the HTBI primer set) targeted the TCR CDR3. A single record per CDR3 protein comes from TCRdb applying MiXCR to the multiplex PCR reads. Found here are a few hundred thousand distinct CDR3 sequences, 13% of them singletons; the top ten hold roughly 8.3%. Notes on this clonotype: Its matching antigen is unknown. The junction departs from the called germline gene at one end, perhaps through a read error.

V and J are TRBV24-1 and TRBJ2-1; D might be TRBD1 (5 bases). The specimen was blood. This sequence originates from a woman under 30 with Graves' hyperthyroidism. CDR3 coding DNA: TGTGCCACCAGTGATGTGGACAATGGAGATGGGAATGGGCAGTTCTTC. This sequence encodes CATSDVDNGDGNGQFF.